These 15 T cell receptor beta chains originate from one sample sequenced in a study of blood T cell repertoires in COVID-19. The data were produced by immunoSEQ multiplex PCR, yet TCRdb's version contains in-frame clones alone and is incomplete. The repertoire holds approximately 380,000 clones, roughly 91% seen once, with 0.9% to 1.5% in the top ten. Material for sequencing was PBMCs or T cells enriched from blood (not recorded which). Receptor source: a woman aged 18 to 35 who had recovered from COVID-19.

J is TRBJ1-2 and V is TRBV3-1 (or the pseudogene TRBV3-2); D is perhaps TRBD1 (6 bases). Trimming removed 3 bases at V and 3 bases at J, with 11 bases between. From germline, CDR1 is LGHDT and CDR2 YNNKEL (reference sequence). The CDR3 consists of 14 residues. CDR3 sequence: CASSQGTGYYGYTF. The CDR3 nucleotides read TGTGCCAGCAGCCAGGGAACAGGGTACTATGGCTACACCTTC.

V usage is TRBV6-4 and J usage is TRBJ1-2; tentative D call: TRBD1 (5 bases). The CDR3 has 11 amino acids. Trimming stripped 6 bases from V and 4 bases from J, with 6 bases between. From germline, CDR1 is MRHNA and CDR2 SNTAGT. CDR3 region: CASRTVYGYTF. For the CDR3, the DNA is TGTGCCAGCAGGACAGTCTATGGCTACACCTTC.

The chain uses TRBV7-2 and TRBJ2-7; weak D call: TRBD1 (6 bases). Germline values: CDR1 SGHTA, CDR2 FQGNSA. The CDR3 loop spans 16 amino acids. V was cut by 0 bases and J by 5 bases, with 17 bases left in between. CDR3 loop: CASSLAHRVGGNEQYF. The CDR3 DNA reads TGTGCCAGCAGCTTAGCGCATCGGGTAGGGGGTAACGAGCAGTACTTC.

In its sample, this clone was seen once. The rearrangement uses TRBV27 and TRBJ2-7, with 7 bases matching TRBD1. Germline values: CDR1 MNHEY, CDR2 SMNVEV (reference sequence). CDR3 size: 15 residues. The J segment lost 0 bases and the V segment lost 2 bases, leaving 4 bases of the junction unmatched. The CDR3: CASSLRGLASYEQYF. The CDR3 DNA follows: TGTGCCAGCAGTTTAAGGGGGCTGGCCTCCTACGAGCAGTACTTC.

This rearrangement joins TRBV11-2 to TRBJ1-1, with D uncertain. With 7 bases removed from V and 5 bases from J, the gap between germline ends came to 11 bases. The CDR3 covers 12 residues. Germline CDR1 SGHAT, CDR2 FQNNGV. The CDR3 sequence is CASTRRSTEAFF. CDR3 nucleotide sequence: TGTGCCAGCACTCGGAGAAGTACTGAAGCTTTCTTT.

The chain employs TRBV5-8 and TRBJ2-2; D not resolved. The CDR3 is 16 amino acids. Trimming shortened V by 1 base and J by 0 bases, and 10 bases separated the two germline ends. CDR1 and CDR2 (germline): SGHTS, YDEGEE. CDR3 in amino acids: CASSLSRSANTGELFF. DNA of the CDR3: TGTGCCAGCAGCTTGAGTAGGAGCGCGAACACCGGGGAGCTGTTTTTT.

The V gene is TRBV15, the J gene TRBJ1-4; no firm D call. CDR3 length: 15 amino acids. Trimming took off 2 bases at V and 3 bases at J, with 10 bases between the two ends. Germline CDR1 LNHNV, CDR2 YYDKDF (reference sequence). The CDR3 spells CATSRKTAPNEKLFF. CDR3 bases: TGTGCCACCAGCAGAAAGACTGCCCCTAATGAAAAACTGTTTTTT.

The CDR3 DNA reads TGTGCCAGCTCACCCGACAGGATCTACGAGCAGTACTTC. It encodes CASSPDRIYEQYF. The chain links TRBV18 to TRBJ2-7; TRBD1 might be the D (6 bases). The V end was cut by 3 bases, the J end by 3 bases, with 9 bases between. The CDR3 totals 13 residues. CDR1 and CDR2 from the germline V gene are KGHSH and LQKENI.

The chain combines TRBV4-2 with TRBJ2-5; D gene unclear. The V gene's germline CDR1 is LGHNA and CDR2 YNFKEQ. The CDR3 sequence is 14 residues long. V was trimmed by 0 bases and J by 1 base, leaving 6 bases between them. DNA for the CDR3: TGTGCCAGCAGCCAAGATACTGTCCAAGAGACCCAGTACTTC. It encodes CASSQDTVQETQYF.

The CDR3 is CASSQGQGSLDEQFF. For the CDR3, the DNA is TGCGCCAGCAGCCAGGGACAGGGATCTCTGGATGAGCAGTTCTTC. The rearrangement uses TRBV4-3 and TRBJ2-1, with TRBD1 identical over 9 bases. Germline V gene lookup returns CDR1 LGHNA and CDR2 YSLEER. V shed 3 bases and J 8 bases; nucleotides not matched to a gene: 8. CDR3 length equals 15 residues.

The rearrangement uses TRBV2 and TRBJ1-2; TRBD1 aligns across 7 bases. The CDR3 consists of 16 residues. V lost 6 bases to trimming and J lost 4 bases; unmatched junction nucleotides: 14. Germline V gene lookup returns CDR1 SNHLY and CDR2 FYNNEI. CDR3 nucleotide sequence: TGTGCCAGCAGCCAGCGACAGGGAACGCTCGCCTATGGCTACACCTTC. This encodes CASSQRQGTLAYGYTF.

The chain recombines TRBV3-1 (or the pseudogene TRBV3-2) with TRBJ2-1, with TRBD2 identical over 7 bases. CDR3 length: 15 residues. CDR1 and CDR2 (germline): LGHDT, YNNKEL (reference sequence). Trimming took 3 bases from V and 2 from J; bases not matched to a gene: 4. This CDR3 reads CASSQGGVAYNEQFF. The CDR3 nucleotides read TGTGCCAGCAGCCAGGGGGGGGTCGCCTACAATGAGCAGTTCTTC.

This clone was detected only a few times. CDR3 DNA sequence: TGTGCCATCAGTCCCCACAGGGGAGACAATCAGCCCCAGCATTTT. Protein: CAISPHRGDNQPQHF. The chain links TRBV10-3 to TRBJ1-5; 7 positions agree with TRBD1. The germline CDR1 and CDR2 sequences are ENHRY and SYGVKD. J lost 3 bases, V lost 5 bases, and 7 bases had no gene match. This CDR3 comprises 15 residues.

This clone showed up just a few times. CDR3 loop: CASNLQGRAEAFF. CDR3 nucleotide sequence: TGTGCCAGCAACTTACAGGGAAGGGCTGAAGCTTTCTTT. The V call is TRBV2, the J call TRBJ1-1; weak D call: TRBD1 (6 bases). Trimming removed 7 bases from V and 6 bases from J, with 15 bases in between. CDR1 is SNHLY, CDR2 FYNNEI, per germline. The CDR3 has 13 residues.

V gene TRBV9 combines with J gene TRBJ1-1; tentative D call: TRBD1 (6 bases). Germline V gene data show CDR1 as SGDLS and CDR2 as YYNGEE. The germline V and J ends were trimmed by 3 bases and 1 base, with 13 bases remaining between them. The CDR3 has 15 amino acids. CDR3: CASSAATQGNTEAFF. The CDR3 region has the DNA TGTGCCAGCAGCGCGGCTACACAGGGGAACACTGAAGCTTTCTTT.